The entry below gives a single T cell receptor beta chain sequence along with its context. No cognate antigen has been identified for it. Per-base qualities were not stored, and no clone one base away is much larger. The cohort consisted of some 670 healthy bone marrow donors. At the time of sampling, all cohort members were nominally healthy, though unrecorded immune exposures were likely present. CMV serostatus was positive for about 290 and negative for about 50% of the roughly 700 cohort members, and was not recorded for this donor. Each donor provided a peripheral blood sample, and peripheral blood mononuclear cells were used for TCR beta sequencing. Genomic DNA was extracted from the blood cell samples with the Qiagen DNeasy Blood Extraction Kit. The library was obtained by the immunoSEQ multiplex PCR assay. For the multiplex PCR, a mixture combining 60 forward primers for TCR Vbeta segments and 13 reverse primers for TCR Jbeta segments was used. Amplification of the CDR3 region of rearranged TCR beta genes was performed with a multiplex PCR assay on genomic DNA. The amplified TCR beta libraries were sequenced on the Illumina HiSeq System as 87-base-pair reads. For the original study's pipeline: A later analysis counted 75 million to 100 million unique TCR beta chains across the 690 or so repertoires, and roughly 9.9 million of these chains were shared by at least two donors. Raw reads were error-corrected and collapsed into unique sequences with a nearest-neighbor algorithm that merged closely related sequences to remove PCR and sequencing errors. V, D and J gene segments were assigned by aligning CDR3 sequences to IMGT reference sequences. For a sequence to be retained, a match of at least six nucleotides was required to both a V gene segment and a J gene segment. A rearrangement counted as productive if the CDR3 had no stop codons and remained in frame with V and J, and every other rearrangement counted as non-productive. Following IMGT convention, CDR3 was defined as the stretch from the second conserved V-encoded cysteine up to the conserved J-encoded phenylalanine. The earlier analysis of 500 to 750 of the donors excluded any sequence lacking an unambiguous match to a single V gene segment. An earlier analysis of fewer than 750 of the donors classified V segments as functional when productive rearrangements were above 56.7% and as segregating when the standard deviation between donors was above 5%. A statistical classification framework was built for diagnosing cytomegalovirus status from the catalog of TCR beta chain sequences. A later analysis assigned V and J genes by comparing TCR nucleotide sequences with IMGT/GENE-DB human TR gene sequences. Using the TCRdist pipeline, a later analysis assigned CDR3 sequences along with most-parsimonious VDJ recombination scenarios. In a later analysis, each TCR beta chain was defined by its CDR3 amino acid sequence together with its V-gene family, and reads without a unique V-gene family were excluded. As a way to deal with suspected cross-contamination and a sequencing artifact, a later analysis dropped hundreds of nucleotide sequences that were highly shared and had low generation probability. In a later analysis, a clonal expansion index for each public chain was calculated from normalized within-repertoire ranks of inferred template counts. In a later analysis, generation probabilities were computed with a VDJ recombination model fitted to out-of-frame rearrangements, and the resulting probabilities were checked against IGoR. In a later analysis, TCR-TCR, TCR-HLA and TCR-CMV co-occurrence was scored with hypergeometric tests, and a repertoire-size bias correction was applied to TCR pairs. In a later analysis, false discovery rates were estimated by permuting HLA or CMV assignments 20 times. A later analysis grouped co-occurring TCRs with DBSCAN, adding TCRdist sequence similarity when clustering within HLA-allele-positive subsets. Repertoires with fewer than 30,000 or more than 120,000 public chains, plus five repertoires with anomalous nucleotide sharing, were excluded from co-occurrence clustering. TCRdb limited this immuneACCESS table to in-frame rearrangements with V and J called. A share of clones is missing; checked studies link under half to unresolved V genes, and the rest is unexplained. The D gene and trimming were derived from the DNA, and the V and J assignments and clone size from that table. Within this sample are about 70,000 clones, with 70% to 75% of them counted one time only. In total, the top ten clones hold about an eighth of the sample.

The sample is drawn from a study of cytomegalovirus exposure and HLA in healthy donors (TCRdb year 2017). Broadly, across the study: An earlier analysis of some 600 of the donors reported about 280 Gb of sequence data and 95 million to 140 million unique TCR beta sequences obtained from about 179 million T cells. An early release covering over 500 HLA-typed donors comprised approximately 290 gigabases of sequencing data and around 80 million unique TCR sequences. The genetic ancestry cluster associated with self-reported Caucasian donors included roughly 84% of the roughly 360 genotyped donors. The study aimed to test whether cataloging public T cell receptors could reveal signatures of past pathogen exposure. The T cell repertoires of 666 subjects were profiled by immunosequencing and related to cytomegalovirus serostatus. Along with the 666-subject first cohort, a separate validation cohort of over a hundred different subjects was used. To predict cytomegalovirus infection status, the study brought together high-throughput TCR immunosequencing, statistical association of individual TCRs with disease status, and machine learning. A later analysis re-analyzed previously published TCR beta repertoires from roughly 690 donors and added high-resolution HLA genotyping to study TCR occurrence patterns. Rather than using new phenotypic data, the later analysis identified candidate immune exposures from TCR beta sequences and from how often those sequences occurred across donors. To decide whether each TCR beta V gene segment behaved as functional or pseudogenic, an earlier analysis of approximately 600 of the donors relied on high-throughput TCR beta sequencing. Donor age, sex, ethnicity and CMV serostatus were collected together with the repertoire data. A later genetic analysis used genome-wide SNP genotypes for about three fifths of the 666 donors, treating that subset as a discovery cohort. All discovery cohort repertoires had been generated on a single sequencing platform. HLA typing included class I and class II loci at four-digit resolution. Typing coverage differed by locus: A, B, C, DRB1 and DQB1 were typed in about 629-640 donors, DQA1 in about 510, DPA1 in roughly 590, and DPB1 in 472. Several DR-DQ haplotypes were handled as single units for association and clustering because linkage in the cohort was strong. Among 398 genotyped donors of the cohort, an average of 235,054 unique TCR beta nucleotide sequences were sequenced per donor, 15% to 20% of them non-productive.

The germline V gene yields SGHDT for CDR1 and YYEEEE for CDR2. The CDR3, cysteine through phenylalanine, is 14 amino acids long. This entry keeps only the CDR3 DNA: 42 bases, framed from base 1. Germline trimming: 5 bases from V, 6 bases from J; junction bases outside gene matches: 11. General conclusions and limits of the study: According to a later analysis, most CMV-associated TCR beta chains appeared to be HLA-restricted, and the HLA associations seemed to be driven largely by CMV exposure. The study listed 150 to 200 TCR beta chains as associated with cytomegalovirus. A later analysis reported that several top co-occurrence clusters appeared linked to parvovirus B19, influenza, CMV and Epstein-Barr virus. The cohort was sequenced for TCR beta chains only, and without alpha or paired-chain data the features that could be detected were limited. While some public TCRs were present in many individuals, most TCR sequences turned up only very rarely across donors. Cytomegalovirus status was reported to be diagnosed by the classifier with high specificity and sensitivity in both the original and validation cohorts. Linkage disequilibrium might explain the correlated functional status among segregating V segments, but an unknown experimental factor could not be excluded. Because the 87-base-pair reads could not distinguish some IMGT-functional V segments, including TRBV6-2 and TRBV6-3, those segments were excluded. The authors suggested that the approach could potentially be extended to other disease states and immunological phenotypes. Seventeen rarely observed V segments, including chromosome 9 orphons, were excluded from the earlier analysis of almost 600 of the donors because counts were too low. Immune exposure information for the cohort was limited to CMV serostatus. Because HLA typing was unavailable for some donors at each locus, only the typed subset was used in association tests. In vitro tests confirmed that a few of the cytomegalovirus-associated TCR beta chains recognize cytomegalovirus antigens. Compared with the roughly 700-donor mean, donors in an Asian-associated ancestry cluster had fewer N-insertions in productive TCRs, according to a later genetic analysis. A cluster of highly shared sequence variants was judged likely to represent a technical artifact of the sequencing pipeline. In a later genetic analysis, a missense DCLRE1C variant was associated with V-gene and J-gene trimming of TCR beta chains, and the association was replicated in an independent cohort. A later analysis found that TCR association rates varied across HLA loci, with DRB1 alleles showing the most associated TCRs and HLA-C alleles the fewest. Assigning TCR associations to individual alleles was difficult when HLA alleles, especially DR and DQ, strongly co-occurred. The presence/absence analyses assumed that sequencing depth was roughly uniform across donors, and that assumption may not be true. In an earlier analysis of around 600 of the donors, most TCR beta V segments were observed in productive rearrangements about 87% or about 30% of the time, broadly matching IMGT annotations. A later analysis found that HLA-associated TCR beta chains were more clonally expanded and had lower generation probabilities than equally common non-associated chains. A later analysis associated 15,000 to 20,000 TCR beta sequences with specific HLA alleles at a false discovery rate of 0.05. A further reported finding was that TCR beta sequences accurately predicted the HLA-A and HLA-B alleles for most subjects in the first cohort.

The chain employs TRBV5-6 and TRBJ2-7; 7 nucleotides in the junction match TRBD2. Sequencing used PBMCs. The TCR originated in a human donor in good health. The base sequence is TGTGCCAGCAGTGCCGATGAGGGAGGGCTCGAGCAGTACTTC. Translated, this gives CASSADEGGLEQYF.